This T cell receptor (beta chain) originates from a study of blood T cells in healthy people across ages. The study, taken as a whole, reports: The study could not conclusively compare naive and antigen-experienced cells, given its unsorted PBMCs. Long-lived donors exceeded aged donors in naive CD4+ cells and diversity.

Total RNA was isolated from each sample in quantities of at least 5 micrograms. A J-beta primer mix and a sample-barcoded 5' primer were used in a second PCR of roughly 7 to 12 cycles. Each TCR beta cDNA got a 12-nucleotide random molecular identifier. TCRdb reanalysed the 5' RACE reads using MiXCR and keeps one entry per CDR3 protein. Among approximately 800,000 distinct CDR3 sequences listed, around 36% were seen once. Trimming at V came to 6 bases and at J to 4 bases, leaving 16 bases not matched to a gene. The CDR3 consists of 18 residues. The V gene's germline CDR1 is SGHAT and CDR2 FQNNGV. For this clonotype: Its antigen remains unidentified.

Sequencing input: blood. The receptor comes from a man younger than 30 in good health. The V call is TRBV11-2, the J call TRBJ2-1, with 9 bases aligning to TRBD2. The CDR3 coding sequence is TGTGCCAGCAGACCAAGTGCTCTTGCGGGGGGGGTATACAATGAGCAGTTCTTC. This encodes CASRPSALAGGVYNEQFF. The complete variable domain, with remaining parts taken from reference TRBV11-2 and TRBJ2-1, reads EAGVAQSPRYKIIEKRQSVAFWCNPISGHATLYWYQQILGQGPKLLIQFQNNGVVDDSQLPKDRFSAERLKGVDSTLKIQPAKLEDSAVYLCASRPSALAGGVYNEQFFGPGTRLTVL.